The 2 T cell receptor beta chains below come from one sample, sequenced in a study of regulatory T cells in long-lasting Graves disease. The time point here: newly diagnosed GD, antithyroid drugs for less than 3 months. The TCR library was made from RNA that had been extracted from PBMCs in TRIzol. According to the study, TCR beta libraries were built with iRepertoire HTBI primers and CDR3-region Arm-PCR. TCRdb independently ran MiXCR on the multiplex PCR reads; one entry per CDR3 protein. The sample lists 360,000 or so distinct CDR3 sequences, about a sixth occurring once. The data were also submitted as part of a second study, on T cells in Graves' hyperthyroidism and ophthalmopathy.

The sequenced sample was peripheral blood mononuclear cells (PBMCs), obtained at new diagnosis, from a patient treated with antithyroid drugs. All receptors derive from a man aged 35 to 55 with Graves disease.

This clonotype was detected many times. The chain couples TRBV11-2 to TRBJ2-1; D perhaps matches TRBD1 (5 bases). The germline gives CDR1 SGHAT, CDR2 FQNNGV. V lost 3 bases, J lost 0 bases, and 9 bases lay in between. CDR3 length: 15 amino acids. DNA of the CDR3: TGTGCCAGCAGCTTTAGGGGTCGCTCCTACAATGAGCAGTTCTTC. Its translation is CASSFRGRSYNEQFF.

This clonotype was recorded a few times. The rearrangement joins TRBV14 to TRBJ2-7; perhaps TRBD1 as D (6 bases). Trimming shortened V by 8 bases and J by 6 bases, and 17 bases separated the two germline ends. The CDR3 length is 13 residues. Germline V gives CDR1 SGHDN, CDR2 FVKESK. Here the CDR3 reads CASSKAGELEQYF. DNA for the CDR3: TGTGCCAGCTCAAAGGCAGGGGAGCTCGAGCAGTACTTC.